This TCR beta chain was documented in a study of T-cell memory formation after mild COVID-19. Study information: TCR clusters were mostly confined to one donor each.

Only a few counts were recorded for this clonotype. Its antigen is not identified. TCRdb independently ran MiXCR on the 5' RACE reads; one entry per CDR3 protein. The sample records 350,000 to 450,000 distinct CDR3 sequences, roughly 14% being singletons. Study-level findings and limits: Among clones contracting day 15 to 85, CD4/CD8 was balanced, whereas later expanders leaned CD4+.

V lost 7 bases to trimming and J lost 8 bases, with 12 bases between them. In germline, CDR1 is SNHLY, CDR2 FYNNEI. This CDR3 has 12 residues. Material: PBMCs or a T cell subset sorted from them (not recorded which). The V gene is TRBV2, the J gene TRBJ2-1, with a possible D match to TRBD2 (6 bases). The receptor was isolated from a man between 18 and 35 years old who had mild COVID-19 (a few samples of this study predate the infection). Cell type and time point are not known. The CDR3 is CASTPGGHEQFF. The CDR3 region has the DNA TGTGCCAGCACCCCCGGGGGTCATGAGCAGTTCTTC.